This T cell receptor (beta chain) comes out of a study of cytomegalovirus exposure and HLA in healthy donors. General study findings and limits: The authors later found most CMV-associated TCR beta chains appeared HLA-restricted. Reports indicate that TCR beta sequences accurately predicted the HLA-A and HLA-B alleles of most subjects.

Primers included in the PCR were 60 Vbeta and 13 Jbeta primers. The protocol was immunoSEQ multiplex PCR, while the TCRdb copy is restricted to in-frame clones and leaves out a portion. The sample carries 65,000 to 75,000 clones, about 70% recorded once. This clone was seen only once. Its antigen remains unidentified. The CDR3 has 15 residues. Trimming took off 2 bases at V and 0 bases at J, with 11 bases between the two ends. Per germline, CDR1 LGHNA and CDR2 YSLEER. The sample taken for sequencing was PBMCs. J is TRBJ2-7 and V is TRBV4-3, with D maybe TRBD2 (5 bases). The source of this sequence is a woman in her 30s in good health and CMV-seronegative. CDR3 protein: CASSQRTGSSYEQYF. The CDR3 bases are TGCGCCAGCAGCCAACGGACTGGAAGCTCCTACGAGCAGTACTTC.